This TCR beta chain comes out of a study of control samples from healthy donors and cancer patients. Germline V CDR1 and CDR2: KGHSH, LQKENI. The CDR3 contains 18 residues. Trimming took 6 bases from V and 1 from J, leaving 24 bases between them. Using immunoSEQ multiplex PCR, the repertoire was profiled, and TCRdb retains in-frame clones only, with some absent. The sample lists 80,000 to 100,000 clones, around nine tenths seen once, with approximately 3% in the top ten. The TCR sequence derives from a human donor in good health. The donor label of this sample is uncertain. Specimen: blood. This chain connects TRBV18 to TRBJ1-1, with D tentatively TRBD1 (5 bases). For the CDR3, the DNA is TGTGCCAGCTCTATTACCGTAATAAAAGGGGCTTGGAACACTGAAGCTTTCTTT. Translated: CASSITVIKGAWNTEAFF.